This TCR beta chain emerged from a study of identical twins. Study-wide points: The same donors were not followed; conclusions instead depended on cross-sectional statistical analysis.

This clonotype was observed a handful of times. Its specificity is unknown. The CDR3 has 16 residues. Germline CDR1 MNHEY, CDR2 SVGEGT. V lost 0 bases, J lost 4 bases, and 14 bases lay in between. MiXCR was run by TCRdb on the 5' RACE reads, yielding one entry per CDR3 protein. The sample contains just under 650,000 distinct CDR3 sequences, just over 7% of which appear only once. The same sample was also used in a study of yellow fever vaccine responses in identical twins.

The J gene is TRBJ2-3, the V gene TRBV6-2 or TRBV6-3; D gene uncertain. The receptor comes from a woman aged 18-29 years in good health. The material sequenced was PBMCs. CDR3 sequence reads: CASSYSTLFLPDTQYF. The CDR3 DNA follows: TGTGCCAGCAGTTACTCGACCCTTTTCCTCCCAGATACGCAGTATTTT.